This TCR beta chain derives from a study of T cell repertoires in cytomegalovirus infection. Across the study: An indication of both CMV infection and matching HLA type came from public TCR beta signatures. Regarding the study as a whole: It was HLA-C-restricted CMV-specific TCR beta clonotypes that dominated the response ex vivo. Based on cumulative public TCR beta family frequency, carriers of CMV plus the relevant HLA were identified.

In TCRdb, the reads were re-called with MiXCR into one record per CDR3 protein. The table shows approximately 290,000 distinct CDR3 sequences, with about 23% occurring only once. Note on this clonotype: Its antigen is undetermined.

Germline-derived CDR1 and CDR2 are MDHEN and SYDVKM. CDR3 length: 15 residues. With V trimmed by 10 bases and J by 4 bases, 15 bases remained unmatched. The sample was PBMCs. J is TRBJ2-7 and V is TRBV28; 8 positions agree with TRBD2. The TCR originated in a human donor in good health (CMV status not recorded). Some clones in this sample may be carry-over from other donors' samples. The CDR3 nucleotides are TGTGCCACCGGGTCTCGGGGGGGCCCTCAATACGAGCAGTACTTC. It specifies CATGSRGGPQYEQYF. Looking up the rest from reference TRBV28 and TRBJ2-7 gives the full variable domain: DVKVTQSSRYLVKRTGEKVFLECVQDMDHENMFWYRQDPGLGLRLIYFSYDVKMKEKGDIPEGYSVSREKKERFSLILESASTNQTSMYLCATGSRGGPQYEQYFGPGTRLTVT.